This T cell receptor (beta chain) was obtained from a study of human CD8 memory T cell subsets. This clonotype was seen at least ten times. No antigen is known for it. Study results and limitations: For this study, sequencing was restricted to the T cell receptor beta chains only. Between stem-like memory and precursor exhausted T cell repertoires, overlap was minimal.

Libraries of TCR beta chains were produced by 5' RACE (UMI-labeled). TCRdb redid the calling of the 5' RACE reads with MiXCR, one entry per CDR3 protein. The table includes around 8,200 distinct CDR3 sequences, 3.9% detected once. The CDR3 consists of 13 residues. CDR1 and CDR2 (germline): WNHNN, SYGVQD (reference sequence). The ends were cut back, 7 bases at V and 3 bases at J, with 12 bases in the middle. The sequenced sample was CD8+ T cells from PBMCs. The sequence was obtained from a human donor in good health. The chain has TRBV10-1 and TRBJ1-1; D uncertain. The CDR3 region has the DNA TGCGCCAGCACTAAGGCGGCCGACACTGAAGCTTTCTTT. Its protein is CASTKAADTEAFF.